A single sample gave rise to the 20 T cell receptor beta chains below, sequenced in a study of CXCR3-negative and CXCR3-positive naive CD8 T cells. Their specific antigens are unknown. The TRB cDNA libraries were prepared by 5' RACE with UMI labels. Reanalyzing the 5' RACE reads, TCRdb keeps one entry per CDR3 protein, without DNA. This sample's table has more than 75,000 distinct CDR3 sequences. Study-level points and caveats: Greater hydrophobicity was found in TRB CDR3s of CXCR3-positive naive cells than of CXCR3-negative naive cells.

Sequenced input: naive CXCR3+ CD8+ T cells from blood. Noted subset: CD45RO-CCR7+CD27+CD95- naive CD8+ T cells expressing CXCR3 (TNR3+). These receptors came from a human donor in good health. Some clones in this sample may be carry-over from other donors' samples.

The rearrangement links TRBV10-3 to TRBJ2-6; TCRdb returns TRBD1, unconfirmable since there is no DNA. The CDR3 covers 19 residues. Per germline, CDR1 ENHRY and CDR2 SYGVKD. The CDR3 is CAISTRLRDPHSGANVLTF.

The CDR3 sequence: CASSSDREAFF. The chain uses TRBV7-9 and TRBJ1-1; no DNA is available, so the TRBD1 call from TCRdb remains unchecked. The V gene's germline CDR1 is SEHNR and CDR2 FQNEAQ (reference sequence). The CDR3 is made up of 11 amino acids.

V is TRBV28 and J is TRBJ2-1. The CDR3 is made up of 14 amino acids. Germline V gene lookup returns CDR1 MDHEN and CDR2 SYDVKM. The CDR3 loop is CASSFALSYNEQFF.

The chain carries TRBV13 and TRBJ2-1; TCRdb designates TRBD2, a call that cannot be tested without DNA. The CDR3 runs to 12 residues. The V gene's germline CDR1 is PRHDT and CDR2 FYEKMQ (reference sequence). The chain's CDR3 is CASSFRAPEQFF.

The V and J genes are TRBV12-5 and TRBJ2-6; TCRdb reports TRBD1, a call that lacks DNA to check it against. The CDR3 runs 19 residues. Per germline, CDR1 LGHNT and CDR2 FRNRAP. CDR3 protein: CASGLAGIGTDSGANVLTF.

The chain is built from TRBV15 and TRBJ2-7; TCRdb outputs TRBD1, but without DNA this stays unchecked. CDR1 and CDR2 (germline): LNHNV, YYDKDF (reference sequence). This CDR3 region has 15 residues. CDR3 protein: CATSSGPLSSYEQYF.

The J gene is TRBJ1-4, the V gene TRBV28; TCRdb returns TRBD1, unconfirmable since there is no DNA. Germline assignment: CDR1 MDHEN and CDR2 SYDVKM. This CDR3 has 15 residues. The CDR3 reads CASSSPVGANEKLFF.

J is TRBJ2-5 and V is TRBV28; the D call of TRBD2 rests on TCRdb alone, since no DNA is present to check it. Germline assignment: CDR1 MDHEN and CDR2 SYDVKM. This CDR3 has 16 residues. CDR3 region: CASSFPSYGPQETQYF.

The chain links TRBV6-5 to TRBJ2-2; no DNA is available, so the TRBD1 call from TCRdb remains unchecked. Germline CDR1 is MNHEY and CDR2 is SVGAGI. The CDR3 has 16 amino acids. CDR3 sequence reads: CASSGSGVVWDGELFF.

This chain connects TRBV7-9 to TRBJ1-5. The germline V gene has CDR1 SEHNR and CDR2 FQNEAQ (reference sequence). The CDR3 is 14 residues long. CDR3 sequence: CASSLGSSNQSQHF.

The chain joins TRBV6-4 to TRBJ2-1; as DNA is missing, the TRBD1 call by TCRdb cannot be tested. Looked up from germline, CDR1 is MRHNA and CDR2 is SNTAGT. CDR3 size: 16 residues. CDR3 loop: CASSPIGQGDGNEQFF.

The CDR3 region is CASSPYGGFTDTQYF. The chain has TRBV6-5 and TRBJ2-3; TCRdb reports TRBD1, a call that lacks DNA to check it against. Germline CDR1 MNHEY, CDR2 SVGAGI. The CDR3 runs to 15 residues.

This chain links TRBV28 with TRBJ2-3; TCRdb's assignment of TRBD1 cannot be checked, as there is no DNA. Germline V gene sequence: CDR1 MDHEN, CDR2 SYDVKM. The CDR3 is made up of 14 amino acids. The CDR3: CASSFFRETDTQYF.

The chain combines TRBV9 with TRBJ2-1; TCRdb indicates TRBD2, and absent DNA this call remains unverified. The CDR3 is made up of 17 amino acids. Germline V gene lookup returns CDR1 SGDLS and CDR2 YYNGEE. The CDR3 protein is CASSTSGVAITYNEQFF. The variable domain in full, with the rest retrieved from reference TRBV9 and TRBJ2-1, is DSGVTQTPKHLITATGQRVTLRCSPRSGDLSVYWYQQSLDQGLQFLIQYYNGEERAKGNILERFSAQQFPDLHSELNLSSLELGDSALYFCASSTSGVAITYNEQFFGPGTRLTVL.

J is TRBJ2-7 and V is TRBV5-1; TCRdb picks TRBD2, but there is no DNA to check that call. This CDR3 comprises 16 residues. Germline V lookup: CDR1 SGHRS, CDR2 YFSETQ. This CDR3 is CASSLKDASPSYEQYF.

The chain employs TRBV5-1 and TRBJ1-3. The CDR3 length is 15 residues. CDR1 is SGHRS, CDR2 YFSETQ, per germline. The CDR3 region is CASSADGYSGNTIYF.

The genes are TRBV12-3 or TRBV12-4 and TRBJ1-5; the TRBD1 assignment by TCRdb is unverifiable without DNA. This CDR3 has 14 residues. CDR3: CASSARQGNQPQHF.

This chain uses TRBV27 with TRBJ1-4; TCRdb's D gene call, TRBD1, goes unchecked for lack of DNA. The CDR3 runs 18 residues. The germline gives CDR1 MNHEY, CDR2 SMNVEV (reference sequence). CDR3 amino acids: CASSPTSSRGATNEKLFF.

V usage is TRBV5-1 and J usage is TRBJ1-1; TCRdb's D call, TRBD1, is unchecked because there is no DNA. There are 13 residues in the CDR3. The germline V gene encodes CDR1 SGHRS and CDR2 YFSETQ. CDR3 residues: CASSLVQGVVAFF.

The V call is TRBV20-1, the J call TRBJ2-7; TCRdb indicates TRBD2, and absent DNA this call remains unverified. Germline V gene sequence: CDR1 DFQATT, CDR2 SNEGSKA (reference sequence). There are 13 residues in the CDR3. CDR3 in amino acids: CRGLAGGSYEQYF.